This T cell receptor beta chain stems from a study of blood T cell repertoires in COVID-19. For the study at large: Material from acute and convalescent COVID-19 was sourced from the United States, Italy and Spain.

Clones were sequenced by immunoSEQ multiplex PCR, and TCRdb holds only the in-frame ones, with some missing. The table lists 280,000 or so clones, roughly 85% of them singletons, with about 5.5% in the top ten. Germline loops: CDR1 SQVTM, CDR2 ANQGSEA. The CDR3 consists of 16 residues. Trimming left V 1 base short and J 1 base short, with 17 bases between. This sequence originates from a woman in her 40s who had recovered from COVID-19. The sample consisted of PBMCs or T cells enriched from blood (not recorded which). V and J are TRBV29-1 and TRBJ2-7, with D possibly TRBD1 on 5 matching bases. Here the CDR3 DNA reads TGCAGCGTTGAAGCCGGGTCAGGGCTATATTCCTACGAGCAGTACTTC. This codes for CSVEAGSGLYSYEQYF.